This T cell receptor beta chain comes out of a study of blood T cell repertoires in COVID-19. As handled by the study authors: Reference gene primer amplification gave nucleated cell count estimates. TCRdb's copy holds only in-frame clones and misses some; the assay was immunoSEQ multiplex PCR. D and trimming come from the DNA, and the V and J calls and clone size come from that table. The sample includes some 75,000 clones, around 80% of them seen just once. The V gene lost 6 bases and the J gene lost 5 bases, with 17 bases spanning the gap. The CDR3 is 14 residues long. From germline, CDR1 is MNHEY and CDR2 SVGAGI.

This chain joins TRBV6-5 and TRBJ2-7, with a possible D match to TRBD2 (6 bases). Sequencing was carried out using peripheral blood. The source is a man between 50 and 59 years old with COVID-19, enrolled during active disease. In DNA form, the CDR3 reads TGTGCCAGCAGAAAAAGCGGGTCGACTGACGAGCAGTACTTC. Amino acids: CASRKSGSTDEQYF.